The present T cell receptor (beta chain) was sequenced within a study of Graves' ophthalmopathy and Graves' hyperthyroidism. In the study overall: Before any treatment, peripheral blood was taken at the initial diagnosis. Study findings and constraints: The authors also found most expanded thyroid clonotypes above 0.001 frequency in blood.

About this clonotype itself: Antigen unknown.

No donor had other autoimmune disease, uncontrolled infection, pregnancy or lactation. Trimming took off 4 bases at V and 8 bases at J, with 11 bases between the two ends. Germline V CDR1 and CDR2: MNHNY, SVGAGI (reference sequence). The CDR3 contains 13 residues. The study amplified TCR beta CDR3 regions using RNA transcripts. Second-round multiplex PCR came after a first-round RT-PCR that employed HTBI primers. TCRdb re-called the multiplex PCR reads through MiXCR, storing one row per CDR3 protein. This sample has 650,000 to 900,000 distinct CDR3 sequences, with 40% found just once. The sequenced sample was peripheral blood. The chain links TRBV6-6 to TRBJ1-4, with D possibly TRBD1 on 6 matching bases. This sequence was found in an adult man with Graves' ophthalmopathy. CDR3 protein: CASSFTGREKLFF. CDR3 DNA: TGTGCCAGCAGTTTCACAGGGCGGGAAAAACTGTTTTTT.